These 17 T cell receptor beta chains share one sample of origin, sequenced in a study of identical twins. MiXCR, applied by TCRdb to the 5' RACE reads, yields one record per CDR3 protein. Among 500,000 to 650,000 distinct CDR3 sequences listed, approximately 20% were seen once. Separately, the same data were catalogued under a study of yellow fever vaccine responses in identical twins.

Sequencing was done on a sample of CD4+ T cells sorted from blood. The receptors here all came from a young woman in good health.

This clonotype was counted a few times. This sequence joins TRBV12-3 or TRBV12-4 and TRBJ2-3; 7 nucleotides match TRBD2. This CDR3 comprises 17 residues. Unmatched junction bases numbered 8, after V lost 1 base and J lost 1 base. CDR3 in DNA: TGTGCCAGCAGTTTAGGACTAGCCCAGAGGGGCACAGATACGCAGTATTTT. Protein: CASSLGLAQRGTDTQYF.

This chain links TRBV14 with TRBJ2-1, with 12 nucleotides matching TRBD2. The germline V gene encodes CDR1 SGHDN and CDR2 FVKESK. The CDR3 length is 17 residues. The V segment lost 2 bases and the J segment 9 bases; nucleotides outside the gene matches: 11. CDR3 residues: CASSQFGLAGGIGEQFF. The DNA for the CDR3 is TGTGCCAGCAGCCAATTCGGCCTAGCGGGAGGGATCGGTGAGCAGTTCTTC. Full variable domain (missing parts from reference TRBV14 and TRBJ2-1): EAGVTQFPSHSVIEKGQTVTLRCDPISGHDNLYWYRRVMGKEIKFLLHFVKESKQDESGMPNNRFLAERTGGTYSTLKVQPAELEDSGVYFCASSQFGLAGGIGEQFFGPGTRLTVL.

The chain couples TRBV6-1 to TRBJ2-3; 10 bases are a match to TRBD2. This CDR3 region has 15 residues. After removal of 3 bases from V and 4 bases from J, the junction contained 4 bases not matched to a gene. Germline assignment: CDR1 MNHNS and CDR2 SASEGT. DNA for the CDR3: TGTGCCAGCAGTGATAGCGGGGGGCCGGCAGATACGCAGTATTTT. It is translated as CASSDSGGPADTQYF.

The chain joins TRBV4-1 to TRBJ2-1; TRBD1 is a possible D gene (5 bases). CDR3 length equals 14 residues. V lost 6 bases, J lost 4 bases, and 13 bases lay in between. Germline CDR1 and CDR2: MGHRA and YSYEKL. CDR3 in amino acids: CASSTDRFYNEQFF. The CDR3 region has the DNA TGCGCCAGCAGTACAGACAGATTTTACAATGAGCAGTTCTTC.

J is TRBJ1-5 and V is TRBV15, with 8 bases fitting TRBD1. The CDR3 runs 15 residues. After removal of 5 bases from V and 6 bases from J, the junction contained 9 bases not matched to a gene. CDR1 is LNHNV, CDR2 YYDKDF, per germline (reference sequence). The CDR3 loop is CATSDIGQGSQPQHF. CDR3 sequence (DNA): TGTGCCACCAGCGACATCGGACAGGGTTCTCAGCCCCAGCATTTT.

This clonotype was counted a few times. The V and J genes are TRBV12-3 or TRBV12-4 and TRBJ2-7; D is unresolved. Deletions cut 11 bases from V and 6 bases from J, with 20 bases between. The CDR3 runs to 13 residues. Written as DNA, the CDR3 is TGTGCCTCCTGCGTCGGCGGACGCCTCGAGCAGTACTTC. As protein: CASCVGGRLEQYF.

This clonotype was observed once. The chain links TRBV6-2 or TRBV6-3 to TRBJ2-7; TRBD2 matches at 15 bases. The germline CDR1 and CDR2 sequences are MNHEY and SVGEGT. J gave up 5 bases and V 6 bases, and 11 bases lay outside the gene matches. This CDR3 region has 17 residues. In nucleotides, the CDR3 is TGTGCCAGCAGACCACCCGGACTAGCGGGAGGGCGGAACGAGCAGTACTTC. As protein: CASRPPGLAGGRNEQYF.

This chain uses TRBV9 with TRBJ2-1; D gene ambiguous. From germline, CDR1 is SGDLS and CDR2 YYNGEE. CDR3 length equals 16 residues. Trimming took 4 bases from V and 2 from J, leaving 16 bases between them. The CDR3 protein is CASSPRVSPPYNEQFF. The CDR3 DNA is TGTGCCAGCAGCCCCCGGGTTAGCCCTCCCTACAATGAGCAGTTCTTC.

This clonotype was seen more than once but under ten times. This chain links TRBV5-1 with TRBJ2-1; tentative D call: TRBD1 (6 bases). There are 16 residues in the CDR3. Per the germline V gene, CDR1 is SGHRS and CDR2 is YFSETQ. V shed 4 bases and J shed 1 base, with 15 bases lying between them. The CDR3 protein is CASSLEPTGSYNEQFF. The CDR3 coding sequence is TGCGCCAGCAGCCTAGAGCCGACAGGTTCCTACAATGAGCAGTTCTTC.

The V and J genes are TRBV24-1 and TRBJ2-1; TRBD2 aligns across 14 bases. Germline values: CDR1 KGHDR, CDR2 SFDVKD. This CDR3 region has 16 residues. V shed 3 bases, J shed 10 bases, and the junction held 7 bases outside the gene matches. In DNA form, the CDR3 reads TGTGCCACCAGTGATCCCGGGACTAGCGGGAGTTTCGAGCAGTTCTTC. It is translated as CATSDPGTSGSFEQFF.

The chain is built from TRBV12-3 or TRBV12-4 and TRBJ2-1; D may be TRBD2 (7 bases). The CDR3 is 14 residues long. Deletions cut 7 bases from V and 2 bases from J, with 12 bases between. Here the CDR3 reads CASIKGGTYNEQFF. The CDR3 bases are TGTGCCAGCATTAAGGGGGGGACCTACAATGAGCAGTTCTTC.

This clonotype has just one count. This chain connects TRBV28 to TRBJ1-2; D not resolved. The germline gives CDR1 MDHEN, CDR2 SYDVKM. The length of the CDR3 is 14 residues. The germline V and J ends were trimmed by 2 bases and 4 bases, with 11 bases remaining between them. The CDR3 spells CASSLASLPYGYTF. CDR3 DNA: TGTGCCAGCAGTTTAGCCAGCCTTCCCTATGGCTACACCTTC.

This rearrangement joins TRBV18 to TRBJ1-6; the D gene is possibly TRBD1 (5 bases). In germline, CDR1 is KGHSH, CDR2 LQKENI. The CDR3 totals 13 residues. With 6 bases removed from V and 7 bases from J, the gap between germline ends came to 10 bases. CDR3 in amino acids: CASSQGENSPLHF. CDR3 bases: TGTGCCAGCTCCCAGGGTGAAAATTCACCCCTCCACTTT.

CDR3 bases: TGTGCCAGCAGTGCCTACGGGACAGGGGGTATAATTCAGTACTTC. Translation gives CASSAYGTGGIIQYF. This chain joins TRBV12-3 or TRBV12-4 and TRBJ2-4; 11 bases match TRBD1. V gave up 5 bases and J gave up 10 bases; unmatched junction bases: 10. The CDR3 is made up of 15 amino acids.

The sample holds a few counts of this clonotype. CDR3 coding DNA: TGTGCCAGCAGCTTAAAGCCGGGGGCCCACACCGGGGAGCTGTTTTTT. Translating it yields CASSLKPGAHTGELFF. The chain combines TRBV7-9 with TRBJ2-2; D is perhaps TRBD1 or TRBD2 (6 bases each). Germline V lookup: CDR1 SEHNR, CDR2 FQNEAQ (reference sequence). V lost 2 bases and J 3 bases, leaving 13 bases between the germline ends. This CDR3 contains 16 residues.

This clonotype was observed a few times. The rearrangement uses TRBV6-1 and TRBJ1-1; perhaps TRBD1 as D (6 bases). The CDR3 is 11 residues long. The germline gives CDR1 MNHNS, CDR2 SASEGT. Trimming pared 8 bases from V and 5 bases from J, leaving 9 bases between. DNA for the CDR3: TGTGCCAGCCTCAGGGGAACTGAAGCTTTCTTT. This translates into CASLRGTEAFF.

The chain joins TRBV4-2 to TRBJ2-2, with D possibly TRBD2 on 5 matching bases. This CDR3 contains 16 residues. The V and J ends lost 0 bases and 4 bases respectively, with 12 bases between them. In germline, CDR1 is LGHNA, CDR2 YNFKEQ. The CDR3 DNA reads TGTGCCAGCAGCCAAGAGCCGGGATTAAGCACCGGGGAGCTGTTTTTT. This encodes CASSQEPGLSTGELFF.